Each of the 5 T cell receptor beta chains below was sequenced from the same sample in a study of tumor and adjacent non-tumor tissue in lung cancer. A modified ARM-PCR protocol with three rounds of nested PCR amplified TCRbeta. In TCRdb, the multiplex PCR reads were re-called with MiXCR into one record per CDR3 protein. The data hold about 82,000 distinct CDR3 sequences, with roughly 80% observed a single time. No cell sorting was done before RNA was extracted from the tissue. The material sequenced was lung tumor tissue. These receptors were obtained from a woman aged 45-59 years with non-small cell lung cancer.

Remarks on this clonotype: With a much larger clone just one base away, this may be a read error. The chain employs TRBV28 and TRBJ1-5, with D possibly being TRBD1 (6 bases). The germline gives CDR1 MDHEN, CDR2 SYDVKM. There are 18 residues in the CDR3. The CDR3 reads CASRPRGVGTIRNQSQHF. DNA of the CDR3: TGTGCCAGCAGGCCGCGAGGGGTGGGGACAATCCGCAATCAGTCCCAGCATTTT. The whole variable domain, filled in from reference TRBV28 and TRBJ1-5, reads DVKVTQSSRYLVKRTGEKVFLECVQDMDHENMFWYRQDPGLGLRLIYFSYDVKMKEKGDIPEGYSVSREKKERFSLILESASTNQTSMYLCASRPRGVGTIRNQSQHFGDGTRLSIL.

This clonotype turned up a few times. CDR3 in DNA: TGTGCCATCAGTGCTTCAACGGGACAGGCTTACAATGAGCAGTTCTTC. Its translation is CAISASTGQAYNEQFF. The V call is TRBV10-3, the J call TRBJ2-1; the match to TRBD1 covers 8 bases. CDR3 length equals 16 residues. Germline trimming cut 4 bases from V and 4 bases from J; bases unmatched to any gene: 9. CDR1 and CDR2 (germline): ENHRY, SYGVKD.

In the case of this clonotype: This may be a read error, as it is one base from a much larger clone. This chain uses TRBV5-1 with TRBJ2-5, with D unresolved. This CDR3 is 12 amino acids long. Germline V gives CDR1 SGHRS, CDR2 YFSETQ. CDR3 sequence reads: CASNLRQETQYF. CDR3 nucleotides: TGCGCCAGCAACTTGAGACAAGAGACCCAGTACTTC.

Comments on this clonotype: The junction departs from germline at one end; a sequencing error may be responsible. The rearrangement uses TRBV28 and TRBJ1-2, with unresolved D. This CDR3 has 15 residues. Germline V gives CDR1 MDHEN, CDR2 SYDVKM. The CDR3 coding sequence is TGTGGCAGCACCATTAACACAAAAGCTAACTATGGCTACACCTTC. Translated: CGSTINTKANYGYTF.

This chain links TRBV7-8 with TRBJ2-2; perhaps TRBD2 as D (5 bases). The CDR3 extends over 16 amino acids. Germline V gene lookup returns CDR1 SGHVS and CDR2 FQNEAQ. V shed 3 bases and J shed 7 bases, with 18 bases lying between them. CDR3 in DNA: TGTGCCAGCAGCTTTCAAACAACTAGTTCCATCGGGGAGCTGTTTTTT. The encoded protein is CASSFQTTSSIGELFF.